This TCR beta chain was observed in a study of HIV-infected children after antiretroviral therapy interruption. About the study: Interruption-arm sampling covered weeks 0, 12, interruption end (24 or 48), and about 3 years post-study.

V lost 6 bases and J lost 9; bases outside the gene matches: 13. Germline assignment: CDR1 MNHNY and CDR2 SVGAGI (reference sequence). The CDR3 totals 15 residues. The sample holds many counts of this clonotype. RNA-based 3' RACE libraries used unique molecular identifiers. TCRdb fed the 3' RACE reads into MiXCR, producing one record per CDR3 protein. Among 45,000 to 50,000 distinct CDR3 sequences listed, 4.3% were seen once. Treatment of the sample: PENTA 11 planned treatment interruption arm or continuous ART arm. At least 24 weeks of at least three-drug ART, in children 2 to 15 years. Only samples with at least 5 million viable PBMCs qualified.

This sample comprised CD45RA+ CD4+ T cells from PBMCs, pooled from several time points, obtained from a donor given antiretroviral therapy, either interrupted or continuous. Subset indicated: naive CD4+ CD45RA+ CD45RO- T cells. The chain has TRBV6-6 and TRBJ2-1; 8 bases agree with TRBD1. This receptor was taken from a pool of human donors with HIV. The DNA for the CDR3 is TGTGCCAGCAGCCGACAGGACAGGGCGGGGAGTGAGCAGTTCTTC. Protein: CASSRQDRAGSEQFF.